Following are 31 T cell receptor beta chains from one sample sequenced in a study of shared clonotypes between healthy human individuals. Profiling relied on immunoSEQ multiplex PCR, and the TCRdb table lists in-frame clones only, not all of them. Among around 1.5 million clones listed, about 98% were seen once. Sequenced: naive CD4+ T cells sorted from blood. Subset defined: CD45RA+ positively selected. These receptors came from a man aged 25-45 years in good health.

The V and J genes are TRBV7-2 and TRBJ2-3; D might be TRBD1 (5 bases). With 6 bases removed from V and 1 base from J, the gap between germline ends came to 14 bases. Germline V CDR1 and CDR2: SGHTA, FQGNSA. The CDR3 runs 15 residues. The DNA of the CDR3 is TGTGCCAGCAGTCACCCCAGGGATGGCACAGATACGCAGTATTTT. It is translated as CASSHPRDGTDTQYF.

This chain joins TRBV18 and TRBJ2-3, with TRBD1 matching over 9 bases. V lost 2 bases to trimming and J lost 4 bases; unmatched junction nucleotides: 13. The CDR3 is 18 residues long. Looked up from germline, CDR1 is KGHSH and CDR2 is LQKENI. DNA of the CDR3: TGTGCCAGCTCACCAAAATCGCCTTATGGACAGGGGTCAGATACGCAGTATTTT. Amino acid sequence: CASSPKSPYGQGSDTQYF.

The genes are TRBV5-6 and TRBJ1-2; 7 nucleotides match TRBD1. The germline CDR1 and CDR2 sequences are SGHDT and YYEEEE. The CDR3 is 14 amino acids. Trimming cost V 0 bases and J 13 bases; bases outside gene matches: 12. The CDR3: CASSLGQGSQSSTF. The CDR3 nucleotides are TGTGCCAGCAGCTTGGGACAGGGCTCTCAATCAAGCACCTTC.

V gene TRBV5-1 combines with J gene TRBJ2-4; 9 positions match TRBD2. The CDR3 consists of 19 residues. The ends lost 2 bases at V and 0 bases at J; junction bases unmatched: 12. CDR1 and CDR2 (germline): SGHRS, YFSETQ. Here the CDR3 DNA reads TGCGCCAGCAGCTTTGGACTAGCGTCAGTCCACTTAGCCAAAAACATTCAGTACTTC. It translates to CASSFGLASVHLAKNIQYF.

This clone was detected only once. The gene calls are TRBV6-6 and TRBJ2-7, with D perhaps matching TRBD2 (5 bases). There are 14 residues in the CDR3. CDR1 MNHNY and CDR2 SVGAGI come from the germline V gene (reference sequence). V lost 11 bases and J 0 bases, leaving 17 bases between the germline ends. DNA of the CDR3: TGTGCCCCTTGGGCCAGCGGAGCCTCCTACGAGCAGTACTTC. As protein: CAPWASGASYEQYF.

Concerning this clone: Different DNA sequences within this sample yield the same CDR3. The chain employs TRBV5-1 and TRBJ2-3; TRBD1 matches at 7 bases. With V trimmed by 2 bases and J by 1 base, 1 base remained unmatched. CDR3 length: 14 amino acids. Germline V CDR1 and CDR2: SGHRS, YFSETQ. This CDR3 is CASSFDRGTDTQYF. In DNA, the CDR3 is TGCGCCAGCAGCTTCGACAGGGGCACAGATACGCAGTATTTT. The complete variable domain, with remaining parts taken from reference TRBV5-1 and TRBJ2-3, reads KAGVTQTPRYLIKTRGQQVTLSCSPISGHRSVSWYQQTPGQGLQFLFEYFSETQRNKGNFPGRFSGRQFSNSRSEMNVSTLELGDSALYLCASSFDRGTDTQYFGPGTRLTVL.

The rearrangement links TRBV21-1 to TRBJ2-7; no check of the table's D call, TRBD1, against the DNA was made. TRBV21-1 is termed a pseudogene. The CDR3 is 15 residues long. In nucleotides, the CDR3 is TGTGCCAGCAGCACTTCGGACAGGGACCCCTGGGAGCAGTACTTC. As protein: CASSTSDRDPWEQYF.

The rearrangement joins TRBV7-9 to TRBJ2-7, with 8 nucleotides matching TRBD1. This CDR3 spans 13 amino acids. V shed 5 bases, J shed 6 bases, and the junction held 6 bases outside the gene matches. Germline CDR1 is SEHNR and CDR2 is FQNEAQ (reference sequence). This CDR3 reads CASSIDRGLEQYF. The CDR3 coding sequence is TGTGCCAGCAGCATAGACAGGGGCCTCGAGCAGTACTTC.

V and J are TRBV7-8 and TRBJ1-5, with no clear D. Trimming pared 0 bases from V and 3 bases from J, leaving 3 bases between. CDR1 and CDR2 from the germline V gene are SGHVS and FQNEAQ. The CDR3 has 13 amino acids. The CDR3 loop is CASSLAANQPQHF. CDR3 DNA: TGTGCCAGCAGCTTAGCCGCCAATCAGCCCCAGCATTTT. Variable domain in full (rest from reference TRBV7-8 and TRBJ1-5): GAGVSQSPRYKVAKRGQDVALRCDPISGHVSLFWYQQALGQGPEFLTYFQNEAQLDKSGLPSDRFFAERPEGSVSTLKIQRTQQEDSAVYLCASSLAANQPQHFGDGTRLSIL.

V usage is TRBV7-9 and J usage is TRBJ2-5, with D tentatively TRBD2 (6 bases). Looked up from germline, CDR1 is SEHNR and CDR2 is FQNEAQ (reference sequence). The CDR3 covers 14 residues. Trimming removed 5 bases at V and 1 base at J, with 11 bases between. CDR3 residues: CASSMRELQETQYF. In nucleotides, the CDR3 is TGTGCCAGCAGCATGCGGGAACTCCAAGAGACCCAGTACTTC.

This sequence joins TRBV7-7 and TRBJ1-3; D may be TRBD1 (6 bases). Trimming removed 5 bases from V and 3 bases from J, with 11 bases in between. The germline V gene encodes CDR1 SSHAT and CDR2 FNYEAQ (reference sequence). This CDR3 region has 14 residues. CDR3 DNA sequence: TGTGCCAGCAGCCCGACGACAGGTGGAAACACCATATATTTT. It translates to CASSPTTGGNTIYF.

The chain employs TRBV29-1 and TRBJ2-1, with D perhaps TRBD2 (6 bases). The CDR3 contains 15 residues. V dropped 3 bases and J dropped 4 bases, with 16 bases sitting between them. CDR1 and CDR2 (germline): SQVTM, ANQGSEA. The CDR3 DNA follows: TGCAGCGTTGAGGGCGGCGGGAAGAGATACAATGAGCAGTTCTTC. This encodes CSVEGGGKRYNEQFF.

This rearrangement joins TRBV25-1 to TRBJ2-5; D is undetermined. Germline values: CDR1 MGHDK, CDR2 SYGVNS. Trimming removed 9 bases from V and 2 bases from J, with 13 bases in between. The CDR3 covers 13 residues. The CDR3 region is CARKKTSQETQYF. For the CDR3, the DNA is TGTGCCAGGAAAAAAACCTCTCAAGAGACCCAGTACTTC.

This chain joins TRBV9 and TRBJ1-5; D perhaps matches TRBD1 (5 bases). The germline CDR1 and CDR2 sequences are SGDLS and YYNGEE. Trimming took 3 bases from V and 3 from J, leaving 10 bases between them. This CDR3 is built from 14 residues. CDR3 in amino acids: CASSEDSHNQPQHF. DNA for the CDR3: TGTGCCAGCAGCGAAGACAGTCACAATCAGCCCCAGCATTTT.

On this clone: Other DNA sequences in the same sample also yield this CDR3. This chain links TRBV5-1 with TRBJ2-7; TRBD2 might be the D (5 bases). With 0 bases removed from V and 3 bases from J, the gap between germline ends came to 10 bases. CDR3 length equals 14 residues. Germline assignment: CDR1 SGHRS and CDR2 YFSETQ. CDR3 amino acids: CASSLVAGNYEQYF. The DNA of the CDR3 is TGCGCCAGCAGCTTGGTGGCGGGCAACTACGAGCAGTACTTC.

The CDR3 sequence is CASSESMRAEQYF. The CDR3, as DNA: TGCGCCAGCAGTGAGTCAATGCGGGCCGAGCAGTACTTC. The chain has TRBV10-1 and TRBJ2-7, with D tentatively TRBD2 (5 bases). Per the germline V gene, CDR1 is WNHNN and CDR2 is SYGVQD (reference sequence). Between the trimmed V and J ends, which lost 0 bases and 6 bases, there was a span of 9 bases. The CDR3 has 13 residues.

V and J are TRBV5-1 and TRBJ2-5; tentatively, D is TRBD1 (6 bases). V was cut by 4 bases and J by 11 bases, with 18 bases left in between. CDR1 and CDR2 from the germline V gene are SGHRS and YFSETQ. There are 13 residues in the CDR3. CDR3: CASSQRGGGEQYF. Written as DNA, the CDR3 is TGCGCCAGCAGCCAGCGTGGGGGCGGAGAGCAGTACTTC.

The chain combines TRBV27 with TRBJ1-2, with a tentative D call TRBD1 (6 bases). The germline gives CDR1 MNHEY, CDR2 SMNVEV (reference sequence). The CDR3 has 15 residues. Trimming stripped 6 bases from V and 0 bases from J, with 14 bases between. The CDR3 bases are TGTGCCAGCAGCCTCCTCGGGACATCTAACTATGGCTACACCTTC. This encodes CASSLLGTSNYGYTF.

This chain uses TRBV7-7 with TRBJ2-3; 8 bases fit TRBD2. V lost 5 bases, J lost 4 bases, and 5 bases stayed unmatched. The CDR3 sequence is 14 residues long. Germline CDR1 SSHAT, CDR2 FNYEAQ (reference sequence). The CDR3 region has the DNA TGTGCCAGCAGCCCCGGGAGGGCGGCAGATACGCAGTATTTT. Translated: CASSPGRAADTQYF.

This chain joins TRBV5-1 and TRBJ2-1; 15 positions agree with TRBD2. The CDR3 is 17 residues long. V was clipped by 0 bases and J by 7 bases; unmatched bases: 5. The germline gives CDR1 SGHRS, CDR2 YFSETQ. The CDR3 protein is CASSLGTSGRASNEQFF. DNA for the CDR3: TGCGCCAGCAGCTTGGGGACTAGCGGGAGGGCCTCAAATGAGCAGTTCTTC.

The chain is built from TRBV28 and TRBJ2-1, with D possibly TRBD2 on 6 matching bases. Germline V CDR1 and CDR2: MDHEN, SYDVKM. The CDR3 runs to 14 residues. V lost 4 bases to trimming and J lost 2 bases, with 9 bases between them. The CDR3 DNA reads as TGTGCCAGCAGTTCCGGGGGTACCTACAATGAGCAGTTCTTC. It specifies CASSSGGTYNEQFF.

The rearrangement joins TRBV5-6 to TRBJ1-2; D call uncertain. Trimming removed 4 bases from V and 3 bases from J, with 7 bases in between. Germline V lookup: CDR1 SGHDT, CDR2 YYEEEE. The CDR3 is made up of 12 amino acids. Here the CDR3 reads CASSRGDYGYTF. The CDR3, as DNA: TGTGCCAGCAGCCGGGGTGACTATGGCTACACCTTC.

The chain has TRBV6-1 and TRBJ2-7, with 15 bases identical to TRBD2. This CDR3 comprises 15 residues. The junction had 2 bases not matched to a gene; V was cut back by 6 bases and J by 2 bases. The germline V gene encodes CDR1 MNHNS and CDR2 SASEGT. The CDR3 loop reads CASRRTSGRAYEQYF. The DNA of the CDR3 is TGTGCCAGCAGAAGGACTAGCGGGAGGGCCTACGAGCAGTACTTC.

The chain uses TRBV4-1 and TRBJ2-7, with D unclear. Trimming shortened V by 2 bases and J by 3 bases, and 8 bases separated the two germline ends. This CDR3 region has 13 residues. From germline, CDR1 is MGHRA and CDR2 YSYEKL. This chain's CDR3 is CASSQRLYYEQYF. The CDR3 DNA follows: TGCGCCAGCAGCCAAAGACTGTACTACGAGCAGTACTTC.

The chain combines TRBV5-1 with TRBJ2-3; D gene unclear. This CDR3 spans 15 amino acids. Germline V lookup: CDR1 SGHRS, CDR2 YFSETQ. V was trimmed by 0 bases and J by 0 bases, leaving 8 bases between them. The CDR3 region has the DNA TGCGCCAGCAGCTTGGATCCTACGAGCACAGATACGCAGTATTTT. Its protein is CASSLDPTSTDTQYF.

This chain joins TRBV7-6 and TRBJ2-7, with 13 bases that match TRBD2. This CDR3 is 15 amino acids long. Germline CDR1 and CDR2: SGHVS and FNYEAQ. The V gene end was trimmed by 3 bases and the J gene end by 3 bases; junction bases not matched to a gene: 2. CDR3 coding DNA: TGTGCCAGCAGCTTGACTAGCGGGAGGATCTACGAGCAGTACTTC. As protein: CASSLTSGRIYEQYF. The entire variable domain, with the rest obtained from reference TRBV7-6 and TRBJ2-7, is as follows: GAGVSQSPRYKVTKRGQDVALRCDPISGHVSLYWYRQALGQGPEFLTYFNYEAQQDKSGLPNDRFSAERPEGSISTLTIQRTEQRDSAMYRCASSLTSGRIYEQYFGPGTRLTVT.

The chain couples TRBV30 to TRBJ2-1, with 7 bases matching TRBD2. V was pared by 4 bases and J by 0 bases, with 6 bases of the junction left unmatched. The CDR3 runs to 15 residues. Germline loops: CDR1 GTSNPN, CDR2 SVGIG (reference sequence). This chain's CDR3 is CAWTEAGSSYNEQFF. DNA of the CDR3: TGTGCCTGGACCGAAGCGGGGAGCTCCTACAATGAGCAGTTCTTC.

This chain links TRBV7-2 with TRBJ2-1; 8 bases map to TRBD1. The germline CDR1 and CDR2 sequences are SGHTA and FQGNSA. This CDR3 has 14 amino acids. The junction had 10 bases not matched to a gene; V was cut back by 5 bases and J by 10 bases. This CDR3 reads CASSQHGQGKEQFF. In DNA form, the CDR3 reads TGTGCCAGCAGCCAGCATGGACAGGGTAAGGAGCAGTTCTTC.

For this clone: The sample carries other DNA sequences with the same CDR3. This chain connects TRBV5-1 to TRBJ2-6; D is possibly TRBD1 (5 bases). The ends were cut back, 1 base at V and 4 bases at J, with 9 bases in the middle. The germline gives CDR1 SGHRS, CDR2 YFSETQ. The CDR3 has 15 amino acids. This chain's CDR3 is CASSLLGAGANVLTF. CDR3 nucleotide sequence: TGCGCCAGCAGCTTGCTAGGGGCCGGGGCCAACGTCCTGACTTTC.

The V gene is TRBV2, the J gene TRBJ2-1; D possibly corresponds to TRBD2 (5 bases). V was shortened by 9 bases and J by 3 bases, with 12 bases between the two germline ends. The CDR3 runs to 13 residues. Germline V gene data show CDR1 as SNHLY and CDR2 as FYNNEI. CDR3: CARGLAVYNEQFF. DNA of the CDR3: TGTGCCAGAGGACTGGCCGTCTACAATGAGCAGTTCTTC.

The rearrangement joins TRBV25-1 to TRBJ1-2; unclear D gene. The CDR3 is 12 amino acids. Looked up from germline, CDR1 is MGHDK and CDR2 is SYGVNS. Trimming shortened V by 5 bases and J by 8 bases, and 12 bases separated the two germline ends. The CDR3 DNA sequence: TGTGCCAGCAGTCCGACGGGAGGGGGCTACACCTTC. Amino acids: CASSPTGGGYTF.